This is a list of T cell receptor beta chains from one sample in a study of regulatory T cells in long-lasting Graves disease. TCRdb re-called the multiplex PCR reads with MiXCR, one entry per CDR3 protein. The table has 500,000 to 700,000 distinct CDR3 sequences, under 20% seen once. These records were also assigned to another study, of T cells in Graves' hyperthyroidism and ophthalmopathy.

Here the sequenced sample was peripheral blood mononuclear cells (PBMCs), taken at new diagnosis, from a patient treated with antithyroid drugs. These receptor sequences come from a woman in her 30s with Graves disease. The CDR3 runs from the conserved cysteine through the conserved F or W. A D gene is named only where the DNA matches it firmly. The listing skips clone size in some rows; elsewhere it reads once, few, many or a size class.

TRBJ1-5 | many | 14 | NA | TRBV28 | TGTGCCAGCAGCCCTACCGCTAGCAATCAGCCCCAGCATTTT | CASSPTASNQPQHF
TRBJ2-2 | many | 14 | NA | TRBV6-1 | TGTGCCAGCAGCAATTCTTTATTGTCCGGGGAGCTGTTTTTT | CASSNSLLSGELFF
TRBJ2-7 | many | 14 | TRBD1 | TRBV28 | TGTGCCAGCAGCGGACAGGGAGTCCACCTGAAGCAGTACTTC | CASSGQGVHLKQYF
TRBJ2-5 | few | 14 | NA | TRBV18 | TGTGCCAGCTCACCCCGGACAGTCGGAGAGACCCAGTACTTC | CASSPRTVGETQYF
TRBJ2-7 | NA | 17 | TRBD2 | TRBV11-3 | TGTGCCAGCAGCTTAACCACTTGGACTAGCGTTCCCTACGAGCAGTACTTC | CASSLTTWTSVPYEQYF
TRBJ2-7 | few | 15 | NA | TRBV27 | TGTGCCAGCAGTCCCCTGAGGGGGAGCTCCTACGAGCAGTACTTC | CASSPLRGSSYEQYF
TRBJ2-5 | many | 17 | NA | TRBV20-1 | TGCAGTGCTGATGGCGGTGGGGTAGCATCACATCAAGAGACCCAGTACTTC | CSADGGGVASHQETQYF
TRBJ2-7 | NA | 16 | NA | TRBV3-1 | TGTGCCAGCAGCCGGAAAATCGGCGGGCACAACTACGAGCAGTACTTC | CASSRKIGGHNYEQYF
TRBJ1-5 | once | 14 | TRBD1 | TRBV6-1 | TGTGCCAGCAGTTACCCACAGGGGAATCAGCCCCAGCATTTT | CASSYPQGNQPQHF
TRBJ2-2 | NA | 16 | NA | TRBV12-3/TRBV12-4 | TGTGCCAGCAGTTTAATCGGTACCTCCCACACCGGGGAGCTGTTTTTT | CASSLIGTSHTGELFF
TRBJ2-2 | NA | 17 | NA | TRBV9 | TGTGCCAGCAGCGTGGGAGGGGGCAAGATCGAAACCGGGGAGCTGTTTTTT | CASSVGGGKIETGELFF
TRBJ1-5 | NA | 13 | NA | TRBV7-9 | TGTGCCAGCAGCTTACAGGCCAATCAGCCCCAGCATTTT | CASSLQANQPQHF
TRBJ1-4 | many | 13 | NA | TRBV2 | TGTGCCAGCAGTGGTTTCGCTAATGAAAAACTGTTTTTT | CASSGFANEKLFF
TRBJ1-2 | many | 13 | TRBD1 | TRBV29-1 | TGCAGCGTCGACGGACAGGGGTTACATGGCTACACCTTC | CSVDGQGLHGYTF
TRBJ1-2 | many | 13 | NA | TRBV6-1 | TGTGCCAGCACCTCCACGGGAAGCTATGGCTACACCTTC | CASTSTGSYGYTF
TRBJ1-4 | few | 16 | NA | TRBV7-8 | TGTGCCAGCAGCTTACGGGACCCGGTACTAAATGAAAAACTGTTTTTT | CASSLRDPVLNEKLFF
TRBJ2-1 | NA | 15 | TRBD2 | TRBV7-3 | TGTGCCAGCAGCCATAACGGACTAGCGGGAACTGAGCAGTTCTTC | CASSHNGLAGTEQFF
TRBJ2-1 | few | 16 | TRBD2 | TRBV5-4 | TGTGCCTTTCAGTCCGCGGCGGGAGTTGTCAACAATGAGCAGTTCTTC | CAFQSAAGVVNNEQFF
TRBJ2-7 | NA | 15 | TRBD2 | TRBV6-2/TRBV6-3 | TGTGCCAGCAGTCCCCGGCTAGCGGGAGTCTACGAGCAGTACTTC | CASSPRLAGVYEQYF
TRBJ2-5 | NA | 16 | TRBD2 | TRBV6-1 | TGTGCCAGCGCCAACGGCAAGACTAGCGGGAGTGAGACCCAGTACTTC | CASANGKTSGSETQYF
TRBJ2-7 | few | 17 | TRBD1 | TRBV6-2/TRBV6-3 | TGTGCCAGCAGTTACTCGATTTCGAGAGACAGGGTCTACGAGCAGTACTTC | CASSYSISRDRVYEQYF
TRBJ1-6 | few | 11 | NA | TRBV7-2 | TGTGCCAGCAGCTTAACTTCACCCCTCCACTTT | CASSLTSPLHF